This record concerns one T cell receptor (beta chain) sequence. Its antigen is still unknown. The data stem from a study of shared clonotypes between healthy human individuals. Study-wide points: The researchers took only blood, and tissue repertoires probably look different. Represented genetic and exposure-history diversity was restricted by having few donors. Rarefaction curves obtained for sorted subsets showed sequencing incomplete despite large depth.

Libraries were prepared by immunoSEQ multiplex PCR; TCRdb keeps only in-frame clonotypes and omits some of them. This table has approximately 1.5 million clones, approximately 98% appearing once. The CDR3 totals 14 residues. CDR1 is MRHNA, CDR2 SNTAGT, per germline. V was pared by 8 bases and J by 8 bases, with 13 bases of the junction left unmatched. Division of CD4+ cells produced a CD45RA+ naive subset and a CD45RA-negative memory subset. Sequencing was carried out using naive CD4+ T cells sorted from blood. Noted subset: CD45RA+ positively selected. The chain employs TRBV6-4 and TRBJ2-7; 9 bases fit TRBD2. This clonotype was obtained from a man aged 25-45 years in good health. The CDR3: CASPPGAGGSQQYF. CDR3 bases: TGTGCCAGCCCCCCTGGAGCGGGAGGTTCCCAGCAGTACTTC.